Listed below are T cell receptor beta chains from one sample, sequenced in a study of post-analysis software for immune sequencing data. One entry per CDR3 protein results from TCRdb running MiXCR on the PCR reads. The sample has some 450,000 distinct CDR3 sequences, roughly 45% seen once. The sample consisted of blood. The receptors here all came from a girl under 18 with multiple sclerosis. CDR3s include the opening cysteine and the closing phenylalanine or tryptophan. A D gene is named only where the DNA matches it firmly. A row's size may be missing; if present it is once, few, many or a size class.

length | D | J | size | V | DNA | CDR3
15 | TRBD1 | TRBJ2-7 | - | TRBV25-1 | TGTGCCAGCAGTGGAATCGAGACAGGGGACTACGAGCAGTACTTC | CASSGIETGDYEQYF
12 | TRBD1 | TRBJ2-7 | once | TRBV20-1 | TGCAGTGCGGGACAGGGACCCTACGAGCAGTACTTC | CSAGQGPYEQYF
15 | - | TRBJ2-3 | - | TRBV27 | TGTGCCAGCAGTTTAGAGGCGGGAACCACAGATACGCAGTATTTT | CASSLEAGTTDTQYF
14 | - | TRBJ2-3 | once | TRBV7-7 | TGTGCTAGCAGCTTGGGGGGATCACGAGATACGCAGTATTTT | CASSLGGSRDTQYF
16 | - | TRBJ2-5 | - | TRBV28 | TGTGCCAGCAGACTGGGGAGCGGACTGGTCCAAGAGACCCAGTACTTC | CASRLGSGLVQETQYF
13 | - | TRBJ2-1 | - | TRBV5-1 | TGCGCCAGCAGCTTTGAGCGGGACAATGAGCAGTTCTTC | CASSFERDNEQFF
13 | - | TRBJ1-2 | - | TRBV20-1 | TGCAGTGCCCCGGGCTACCCTAACTATGGCTACACCTTC | CSAPGYPNYGYTF
14 | TRBD1 | TRBJ2-5 | - | TRBV20-1 | TGCAGTGCTAGAACGAGGACAGGGCGAGAGACCCAGTACTTC | CSARTRTGRETQYF
16 | TRBD2 | TRBJ2-3 | - | TRBV5-1 | TGCGCCAGCACTCAAGAGGCGGGAGGGCGGACGGATACGCAGTATTTT | CASTQEAGGRTDTQYF
15 | - | TRBJ2-5 | few | TRBV12-3/TRBV12-4 | TGTGCCAGCAGCTCACAGGGCCGATACCAAGAGACCCAGTACTTC | CASSSQGRYQETQYF
11 | - | TRBJ2-1 | once | TRBV6-5 | TGTGCCAGCAGTCCGGGGTGGGAGCAGTTCTTC | CASSPGWEQFF
15 | TRBD2 | TRBJ2-3 | - | TRBV7-9 | TGTGCCAGCAGCTTGGGAGGGCCGGACACAGATACGCAGTATTTT | CASSLGGPDTDTQYF
15 | TRBD1 | TRBJ2-5 | - | TRBV9 | TGTGCCAGCAGCGTAGGGACAGGCCCCAGGGAGACCCAGTACTTC | CASSVGTGPRETQYF
16 | TRBD1 | TRBJ2-7 | few | TRBV20-1 | TGCAGTGCTAGGAGGACAGGGGGCCTCGGCTGGGGCGAGCAGTACTTC | CSARRTGGLGWGEQYF
17 | - | TRBJ2-6 | - | TRBV6-6 | TGTGCCAGCAGTTCCATCCCGGGCGAGGCAGGGGCCAACGTCCTGACTTTC | CASSSIPGEAGANVLTF
15 | - | TRBJ2-1 | - | TRBV7-3 | TGTGCCAGCAGCCCCCGGGACACGACCTACAATGAGCAGTTCTTC | CASSPRDTTYNEQFF
16 | - | TRBJ2-5 | - | TRBV20-1 | TGCAGTGCTAGAGAGTCGGACGGTGCCGACCAAGAGACCCAGTACTTC | CSARESDGADQETQYF
16 | TRBD2 | TRBJ2-3 | - | TRBV12-3/TRBV12-4 | TGTGCCAGCAGTTTAGATTTGCGGGGGAGCACAGATACGCAGTATTTT | CASSLDLRGSTDTQYF
13 | - | TRBJ1-2 | - | TRBV7-6 | TGTGCCAGCAGCTTAATCGGGGGGAATGGCTACACCTTC | CASSLIGGNGYTF
17 | - | TRBJ1-2 | - | TRBV9 | TGTGCCAGCAGCGTAGATGTGGCCGGGCAAGAAAAAGGTGGCTACACCTTC | CASSVDVAGQEKGGYTF
15 | TRBD1 | TRBJ2-7 | - | TRBV4-2 | TGTGCCAGCAGCGCCCACAGGGGGGAACGCTACGAGCAGTACTTC | CASSAHRGERYEQYF
15 | TRBD1 | TRBJ1-5 | few | TRBV4-3 | TGCGCCAGCAGCCAAGGACAGGGGGCGGGACAGCCCCAGCATTTT | CASSQGQGAGQPQHF
15 | TRBD2 | TRBJ2-1 | many | TRBV27 | TGTGCCAGCAGTGCGGGGGGCCTAACTTACAATGAGCAGTTCTTC | CASSAGGLTYNEQFF
16 | - | TRBJ2-1 | - | TRBV15 | TGTGCCACCAGCAGAGATCTGGGGCAGGTCTACAATGAGCAGTTCTTC | CATSRDLGQVYNEQFF
16 | TRBD2 | TRBJ2-5 | - | TRBV7-9 | TGTGCCAGCAGCTCCGGGACTAGCGGATTTCAAGAGACCCAGTACTTC | CASSSGTSGFQETQYF
15 | - | TRBJ2-1 | few | TRBV7-2 | TGTGCCAGCAGCTTAGTCCCGGGGGCCTACAATGAGCAGTTCTTC | CASSLVPGAYNEQFF
11 | - | TRBJ2-1 | few | TRBV27 | TGTGCCAGCGGACCTTACAATGAGCAGTTCTTC | CASGPYNEQFF
17 | - | TRBJ1-2 | - | TRBV28 | TGTGCCAGCAGTTTATCCCTCTCGGGGCTCTGGGGCTATGGCTACACCTTC | CASSLSLSGLWGYGYTF
11 | - | TRBJ2-3 | few | TRBV23-1 | TGCGCCAGAGACTCACAGGATACGCAGTATTTT | CARDSQDTQYF
15 | - | TRBJ2-1 | - | TRBV7-2 | TGTGCCAGCAGCTTAGGGTGGGGTACCTACAATGAGCAGTTCTTC | CASSLGWGTYNEQFF
13 | - | TRBJ2-7 | - | TRBV20-1 | TGCAGTGCCGCCGGGGGACTTTCCTACGAGCAGTACTTC | CSAAGGLSYEQYF
15 | TRBD1 | TRBJ1-5 | - | TRBV7-2 | TGTGCCAGCAGCTACGACAGGGATGGCAATCAGCCCCAGCATTTT | CASSYDRDGNQPQHF
13 | - | TRBJ2-3 | once | TRBV7-8 | TGTGCCAGCAGCTTTACACAGGCAGATACGCAGTATTTT | CASSFTQADTQYF